This T cell receptor (beta chain) was sequenced during a study of cytomegalovirus exposure and HLA in healthy donors. Germline V gene lookup returns CDR1 SGHTA and CDR2 FQGTGA. This CDR3 is built from 14 residues. V was clipped by 4 bases and J by 6 bases, with 13 bases between them. 13 Jbeta primers and 60 Vbeta primers were used for the PCR. The assay was immunoSEQ multiplex PCR, and TCRdb's table has in-frame clones only and misses some. The sample shows about 73,000 clones, approximately 61% of them seen only once. Sequenced input: PBMCs. This clonotype originated in a woman in her forties or fifties in good health and CMV-seropositive. The V gene is TRBV7-3, the J gene TRBJ2-1; maybe TRBD2 (6 bases). The CDR3 DNA sequence: TGTGCCAGCAGCTCCTCTAGCGCTCCCAATGAGCAGTTCTTC. This translates into CASSSSSAPNEQFF.